The entry that follows covers one T cell receptor beta chain sequence. Germline assignment: CDR1 SGHRS and CDR2 YFSETQ. V was clipped by 4 bases and J by 4 bases; unmatched bases: 6. The CDR3 covers 14 residues. The record originates from a study of CD4+ T cells in melanoma. Data came from immunoSEQ multiplex PCR; TCRdb stores just in-frame clones and leaves some out. The sample lists 110,000 to 150,000 clones, around nine tenths occurring once. The rearrangement joins TRBV5-1 to TRBJ2-7; 9 nucleotides align to TRBD1. The TCR was taken from a human donor with melanoma. The CDR3 bases are TGCGCCAGCAGCGTCCCGGGACAGGGTTACGAGCAGTACTTC. It codes for CASSVPGQGYEQYF.